The 28 T cell receptor beta chains listed next were all sequenced from one sample in a study of T cells expressing NK-cell markers (dated by TCRdb to the early 2020s). Library preparation was by 5' RACE. Sequencing used an Illumina HiSeq 2000. Reads reprocessed by TCRdb are summarized as one entry per CDR3 protein sequence, and DNA is absent. This sample's table has entries for approximately 440,000 distinct CDR3 sequences. The ten most abundant clones make up about 1.5% of the sample. Sequencing used blood T cells: a sorted CD56 or NKG2C T cell subset, CD4+ or CD8+ T cells, or bulk PBMC T cells (not recorded which). These TCRs come from a woman in her fifties or sixties in good health. Donor details come from another sample of the same person, matched by shared clones.

The genes are TRBV24-1 and TRBJ2-5. Germline V gene data show CDR1 as KGHDR and CDR2 as SFDVKD. This CDR3 is built from 13 residues. The CDR3 loop is CATSGGKAETQYF.

The V and J genes are TRBV11-2 and TRBJ2-1; the TRBD1 assignment by TCRdb is unverifiable without DNA. The CDR3 extends over 13 amino acids. Germline V gene lookup returns CDR1 SGHAT and CDR2 FQNNGV. The CDR3 loop is CASSLRDYNEQFF.

The chain couples TRBV5-5 to TRBJ1-5; TCRdb names TRBD1, which stays unverified in the absence of DNA. CDR3 length: 15 residues. Looked up from germline, CDR1 is SGHKS and CDR2 is YYEKEE (reference sequence). CDR3 residues: CASSWTGSGNQPQHF.

The genes are TRBV24-1 and TRBJ2-7. Germline values: CDR1 KGHDR, CDR2 SFDVKD. This CDR3 comprises 16 residues. CDR3 sequence reads: CATSDAEADPTYEQYF.

V and J are TRBV12-3 or TRBV12-4 and TRBJ2-1. The CDR3 spans 13 residues. The CDR3 loop is CASSLEGPQVQFF.

V gene TRBV29-1 combines with J gene TRBJ2-3; TCRdb lists TRBD1, though no DNA is available to test this call. This CDR3 is built from 15 residues. The germline V gene encodes CDR1 SQVTM and CDR2 ANQGSEA. The CDR3 reads CSVEGQGVNTDTQYF.

V usage is TRBV29-1 and J usage is TRBJ2-5; checking the TCRdb D call of TRBD2 is not possible without DNA. There are 13 residues in the CDR3. CDR1 SQVTM and CDR2 ANQGSEA come from the germline V gene. The CDR3 loop is CSSSAGGVETQYF. Full variable domain (rest looked up from reference TRBV29-1 and TRBJ2-5): SAVISQKPSRDICQRGTSLTIQCQVDSQVTMMFWYRQQPGQSLTLIATANQGSEATYESGFVIDKFPISRPNLTFSTLTVSNMSPEDSSIYLCSSSAGGVETQYFGPGTRLLVL.

The genes are TRBV20-1 and TRBJ2-3; TCRdb's D gene call, TRBD1, goes unchecked for lack of DNA. The CDR3 sequence is 13 residues long. Germline V CDR1 and CDR2: DFQATT, SNEGSKA (reference sequence). This chain's CDR3 is CSAPQERADTQYF.

The chain combines TRBV7-2 with TRBJ1-2; TCRdb selects TRBD1, and the lack of DNA leaves this call unchecked. Germline V gives CDR1 SGHTA, CDR2 FQGNSA. The CDR3 has 12 amino acids. The CDR3 sequence: CASTRQSYGYTF.

The chain has TRBV7-2 and TRBJ1-5. The length of the CDR3 is 16 residues. Looked up from germline, CDR1 is SGHTA and CDR2 is FQGNSA. The CDR3 here is CASSLGGPPGNQPQHF.

The J gene is TRBJ2-5, the V gene TRBV7-9; the D call of TRBD2 rests on TCRdb alone, since no DNA is present to check it. The CDR3 has 15 amino acids. In germline, CDR1 is SEHNR, CDR2 FQNEAQ (reference sequence). CDR3 amino acids: CASSPKGLTEETQYF.

V usage is TRBV10-3 and J usage is TRBJ2-3; lacking DNA, the TRBD2 call made by TCRdb goes unchecked. Germline CDR1 is ENHRY and CDR2 is SYGVKD. This CDR3 spans 15 amino acids. The CDR3: CAISGTTSSTDTQYF.

The genes are TRBV4-1 and TRBJ1-2; lacking DNA, the TRBD1 call made by TCRdb goes unchecked. Germline V gene lookup returns CDR1 MGHRA and CDR2 YSYEKL. The CDR3 has 15 amino acids. CDR3 loop: CASSQGQATGYGYTF.

The chain is built from TRBV12-3 or TRBV12-4 and TRBJ2-4; checking the TCRdb D call of TRBD1 is not possible without DNA. The CDR3 covers 12 residues. The CDR3 is CASSPGSNIQYF.

This chain links TRBV19 with TRBJ1-5; the D call from TCRdb, TRBD1, cannot be confirmed without DNA. The CDR3 spans 15 residues. In germline, CDR1 is LNHDA, CDR2 SQIVND (reference sequence). The CDR3 protein is CASSMGQALNQPQHF.

This rearrangement joins TRBV11-2 to TRBJ1-4; TCRdb calls TRBD1, which cannot be checked without DNA. The CDR3 has 15 amino acids. Germline loops: CDR1 SGHAT, CDR2 FQNNGV. The CDR3 here is CASSLLQGAIEKLFF.

This rearrangement joins TRBV27 to TRBJ1-4; as DNA is missing, the TRBD1 call by TCRdb cannot be tested. This CDR3 is 15 amino acids long. The germline V gene has CDR1 MNHEY and CDR2 SMNVEV (reference sequence). The CDR3 reads CASSTSGTGRLQLFF.

The chain joins TRBV11-3 to TRBJ1-1; TCRdb lists TRBD1, though no DNA is available to test this call. This CDR3 spans 14 amino acids. Looked up from germline, CDR1 is SGHNT and CDR2 is YENEEA. The CDR3 spells CASSRSRGSTEAFF. The complete variable domain, with remaining parts taken from reference TRBV11-3 and TRBJ1-1, reads EAGVVQSPRYKIIEKKQPVAFWCNPISGHNTLYWYLQNLGQGPELLIRYENEEAVDDSQLPKDRFSAERLKGVDSTLKIQPAELGDSAVYLCASSRSRGSTEAFFGQGTRLTVV.

The V call is TRBV29-1, the J call TRBJ1-2; TCRdb's D gene call, TRBD1, goes unchecked for lack of DNA. This CDR3 region has 14 residues. The germline V gene has CDR1 SQVTM and CDR2 ANQGSEA. The CDR3 region is CSATVGGANYGYTF.

The V and J genes are TRBV27 and TRBJ2-4; no DNA is available, so the TRBD1 call from TCRdb remains unchecked. Germline assignment: CDR1 MNHEY and CDR2 SMNVEV (reference sequence). CDR3 size: 14 residues. CDR3 region: CASSLSAGLNIQYF.

The rearrangement joins TRBV18 to TRBJ1-4. Germline assignment: CDR1 KGHSH and CDR2 LQKENI. This CDR3 spans 16 amino acids. This CDR3 is CASSWNNDATNEKLFF.

The rearrangement uses TRBV14 and TRBJ2-6; the TCRdb call, TRBD2, lacks DNA for checking. The length of the CDR3 is 16 residues. The germline CDR1 and CDR2 sequences are SGHDN and FVKESK. CDR3: CASSRFPRSGANVLTF.

This chain links TRBV3-1 with TRBJ2-5; absent DNA, TCRdb's TRBD1 call cannot be checked. Germline lookup yields CDR1 LGHDT and CDR2 YNNKEL (reference sequence). This CDR3 is 15 amino acids long. CDR3 sequence: CASSPLGQGGETQYF.

The chain recombines TRBV12-3 or TRBV12-4 with TRBJ1-5; TCRdb proposes TRBD1, but this gene call is untestable without DNA. CDR3 length equals 15 residues. CDR3: CASRPRGSEDQPQHF.

This chain connects TRBV20-1 to TRBJ2-5; without DNA, the TCRdb call of TRBD2 cannot be checked. The CDR3 has 16 residues. Germline assignment: CDR1 DFQATT and CDR2 SNEGSKA (reference sequence). CDR3 sequence reads: CSAPPRSGRAGETQYF.

J is TRBJ2-3 and V is TRBV10-2. This CDR3 contains 16 residues. Looked up from germline, CDR1 is WSHSY and CDR2 is SAAADI. The CDR3 loop reads CASDLGWGSSTDTQYF.

The CDR3 sequence is CASSLLAGGSQETQYF. This chain uses TRBV3-1 with TRBJ2-5; the TRBD2 assignment by TCRdb is unverifiable without DNA. CDR1 is LGHDT and CDR2 is YNNKEL in the germline V gene (reference sequence). The CDR3 sequence is 16 residues long.

The chain employs TRBV2 and TRBJ2-4. From germline, CDR1 is SNHLY and CDR2 FYNNEI. CDR3 length: 12 amino acids. The CDR3 loop reads CATGVAENIQYF.